This note documents a single T cell receptor (beta chain) sequence. The data were taken from a study of blood T cell repertoires in COVID-19. The repertoire was sequenced with immunoSEQ multiplex PCR; TCRdb's copy has only in-frame clones and lacks some. The sample shows 80,000 to 100,000 clones, about nine tenths of them seen only once. CDR1 is SEHNR, CDR2 FQNEAQ, per germline (reference sequence). The CDR3 totals 14 residues. The V end was cut by 3 bases, the J end by 3 bases, with 12 bases between. This TCR was recovered from a human donor with active COVID-19. The donor label of this sample is uncertain. This rearrangement joins TRBV7-9 to TRBJ2-7, with D tentatively TRBD2 (6 bases). The sequenced sample was peripheral blood. The chain's CDR3 is CASSFPGRHYEQYF. CDR3 DNA sequence: TGTGCCAGCAGCTTCCCCGGGAGACACTACGAGCAGTACTTC.